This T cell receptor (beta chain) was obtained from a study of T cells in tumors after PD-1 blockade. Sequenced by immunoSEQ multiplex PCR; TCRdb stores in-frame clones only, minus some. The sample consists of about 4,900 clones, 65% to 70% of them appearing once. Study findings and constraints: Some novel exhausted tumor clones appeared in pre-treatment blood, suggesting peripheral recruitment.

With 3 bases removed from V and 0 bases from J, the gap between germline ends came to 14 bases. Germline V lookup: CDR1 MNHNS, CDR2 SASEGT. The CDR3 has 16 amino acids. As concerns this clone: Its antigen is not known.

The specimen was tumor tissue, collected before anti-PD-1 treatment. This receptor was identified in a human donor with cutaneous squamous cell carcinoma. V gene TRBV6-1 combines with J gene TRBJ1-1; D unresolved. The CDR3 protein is CASSDSSIPMNTEAFF. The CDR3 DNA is TGTGCCAGCAGTGATAGTTCCATCCCGATGAACACTGAAGCTTTCTTT.